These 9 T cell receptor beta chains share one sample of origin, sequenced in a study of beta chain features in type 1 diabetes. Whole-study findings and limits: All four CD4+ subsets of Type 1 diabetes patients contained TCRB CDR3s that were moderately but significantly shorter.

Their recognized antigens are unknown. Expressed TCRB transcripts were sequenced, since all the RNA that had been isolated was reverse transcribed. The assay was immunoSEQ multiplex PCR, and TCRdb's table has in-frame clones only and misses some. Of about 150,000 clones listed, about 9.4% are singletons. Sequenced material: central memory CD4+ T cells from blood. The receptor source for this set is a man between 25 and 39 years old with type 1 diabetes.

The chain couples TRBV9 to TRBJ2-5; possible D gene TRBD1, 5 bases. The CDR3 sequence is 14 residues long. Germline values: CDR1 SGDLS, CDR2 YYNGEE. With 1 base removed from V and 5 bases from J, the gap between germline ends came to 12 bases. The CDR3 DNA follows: TGTGCCAGCAGCGTACATCAGGGTCAGGAGACCCAGTACTTC. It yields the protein CASSVHQGQETQYF.

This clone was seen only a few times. CDR3 loop: CASSSAAGGYNEQFF. The DNA of the CDR3 is TGTGCCAGCAGTTCGGCCGCGGGAGGTTACAATGAGCAGTTCTTC. V gene TRBV6-6 combines with J gene TRBJ2-1, with 8 bases aligning to TRBD2. J gave up 4 bases and V 4 bases, and 6 bases lay outside the gene matches. This CDR3 spans 15 amino acids. Germline CDR1 MNHNY, CDR2 SVGAGI (reference sequence).

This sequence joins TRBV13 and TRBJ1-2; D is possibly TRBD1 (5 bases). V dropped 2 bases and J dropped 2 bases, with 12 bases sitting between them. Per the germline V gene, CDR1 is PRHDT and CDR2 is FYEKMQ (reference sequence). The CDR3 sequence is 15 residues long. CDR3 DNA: TGTGCCAGCAGCTTATCTTCGCGGGGGAACTATGGCTACACCTTC. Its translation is CASSLSSRGNYGYTF.

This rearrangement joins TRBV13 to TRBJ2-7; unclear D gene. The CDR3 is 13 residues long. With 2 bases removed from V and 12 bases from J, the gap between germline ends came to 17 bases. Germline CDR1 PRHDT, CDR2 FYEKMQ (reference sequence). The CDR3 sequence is CASSLSRVQRRYF. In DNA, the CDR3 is TGTGCCAGCAGCTTAAGCAGAGTCCAGAGGAGGTACTTC.

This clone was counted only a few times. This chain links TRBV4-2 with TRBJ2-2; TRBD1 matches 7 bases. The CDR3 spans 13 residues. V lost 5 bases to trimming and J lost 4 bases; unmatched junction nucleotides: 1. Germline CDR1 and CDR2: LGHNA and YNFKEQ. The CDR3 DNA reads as TGTGCCAGCAGCGACAGGGTCACCGGGGAGCTGTTTTTT. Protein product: CASSDRVTGELFF.

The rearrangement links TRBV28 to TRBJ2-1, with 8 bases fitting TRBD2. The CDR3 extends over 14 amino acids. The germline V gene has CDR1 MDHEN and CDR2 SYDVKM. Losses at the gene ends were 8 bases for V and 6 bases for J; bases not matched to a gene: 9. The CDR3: CASGSGRWSNEQFF. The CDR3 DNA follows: TGTGCCAGCGGGAGCGGGAGATGGTCCAATGAGCAGTTCTTC.

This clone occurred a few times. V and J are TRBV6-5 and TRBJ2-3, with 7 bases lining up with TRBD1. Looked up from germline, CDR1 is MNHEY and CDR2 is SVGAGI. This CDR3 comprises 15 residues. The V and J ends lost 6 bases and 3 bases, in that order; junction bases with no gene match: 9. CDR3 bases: TGTGCCAGCAGAAGCGGACAGGTGATAACAGATACGCAGTATTTT. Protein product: CASRSGQVITDTQYF.

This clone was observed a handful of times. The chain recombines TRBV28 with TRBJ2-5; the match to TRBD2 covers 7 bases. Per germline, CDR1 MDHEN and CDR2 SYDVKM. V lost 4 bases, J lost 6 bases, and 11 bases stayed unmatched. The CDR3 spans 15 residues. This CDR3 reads CASSSHGGSRQTQYF. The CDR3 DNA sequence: TGTGCCAGCAGTTCACACGGCGGGAGTAGGCAGACCCAGTACTTC.

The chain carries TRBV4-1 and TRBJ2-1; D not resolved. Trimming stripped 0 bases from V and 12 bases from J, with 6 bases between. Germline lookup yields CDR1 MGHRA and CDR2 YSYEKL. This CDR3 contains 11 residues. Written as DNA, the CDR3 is TGCGCCAGCAGCCAAGAGGGCAGGCAGTTCTTC. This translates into CASSQEGRQFF.